This T cell receptor beta chain was documented in a study of shared clonotypes between healthy human individuals. Study-wide results and limits: In a few donors, around 5% of naive CD4 clonotypes appeared in common.

The germline V and J ends were trimmed by 0 bases and 2 bases, with 10 bases remaining between them. Germline-derived CDR1 and CDR2 are SGDLS and YYNGEE. This CDR3 is built from 15 residues. Comment on this clone: The antigen is unknown. Other DNA variants within this sample encode the same CDR3.

The assay was immunoSEQ multiplex PCR, and TCRdb's table has in-frame clones only and misses some. The sample holds over a million clones, roughly 97% seen once. The gene calls are TRBV9 and TRBJ2-3; D is ambiguous. The sequenced material came from naive CD4+ T cells sorted from blood. Subset described: CD45RA+ positively selected. This receptor was obtained from a man in his thirties or forties in good health. CDR3 nucleotide sequence: TGTGCCAGCAGCGTAGATGGCCCTTCCACAGATACGCAGTATTTT. Translated: CASSVDGPSTDTQYF.